Listed here are 10 T cell receptor beta chains from one sample, sequenced in a study of Graves' ophthalmopathy and Graves' hyperthyroidism. Using RNA transcripts, the TCR beta CDR3 regions were amplified. First-round RT-PCR used HTBI primers; second-round multiplex PCR followed. One entry per CDR3 protein results from TCRdb running MiXCR on the multiplex PCR reads. This table holds 1 million to 1.3 million distinct CDR3 sequences, less than 45% found once. Sequencing was performed on peripheral blood or thyroid tissue (not recorded which). The receptor source for this set is an adult man with Graves' hyperthyroidism.

V is TRBV11-2 and J is TRBJ2-5; D tentatively fits TRBD1 or TRBD2 (5 bases each). V gave up 8 bases and J gave up 1 base, with 14 bases separating them. Germline CDR1 is SGHAT and CDR2 is FQNNGV. The CDR3 is 14 residues long. Written as DNA, the CDR3 is TGTGCCAGCCAGCTTACGGGACCCCAAGAGACCCAGTACTTC. This encodes CASQLTGPQETQYF.

The table lists this clonotype with a few counts. The chain joins TRBV7-2 to TRBJ1-1, with 7 bases matching TRBD1. The CDR3 is 16 amino acids. Per germline, CDR1 SGHTA and CDR2 FQGNSA. The J segment lost 4 bases and the V segment lost 4 bases, leaving 12 bases of the junction unmatched. The CDR3 DNA reads as TGTGCCAGCAGCTATTCCCGGACAGGCACCGGCACTGAAGCTTTCTTT. Its protein is CASSYSRTGTGTEAFF.

There are many counts of this clonotype. The chain links TRBV19 to TRBJ2-5; D ambiguous. In germline, CDR1 is LNHDA, CDR2 SQIVND (reference sequence). With 3 bases removed from V and 2 bases from J, the gap between germline ends came to 7 bases. The CDR3 spans 13 residues. This chain's CDR3 is CASSMVPQETQYF. CDR3 nucleotides: TGTGCCAGTAGTATGGTACCTCAAGAGACCCAGTACTTC.

This clonotype occurred a few times. The rearrangement links TRBV20-1 to TRBJ2-3; D is ambiguous. The length of the CDR3 is 11 residues. Germline V gene data show CDR1 as DFQATT and CDR2 as SNEGSKA (reference sequence). Between the trimmed V and J ends, which lost 2 bases and 4 bases, there was a span of 4 bases. The CDR3 protein is CSARWADTQYF. CDR3 in DNA: TGCAGTGCTAGATGGGCAGATACGCAGTATTTT.

The V gene is TRBV3-1, the J gene TRBJ2-7, with D possibly TRBD2 on 6 matching bases. Per the germline V gene, CDR1 is LGHDT and CDR2 is YNNKEL (reference sequence). The V and J ends lost 3 bases and 5 bases respectively, with 11 bases between them. The CDR3 has 13 residues. The chain's CDR3 is CASSQGGWNEQYF. The DNA for the CDR3 is TGTGCCAGCAGCCAGGGAGGTTGGAACGAGCAGTACTTC.

This sequence joins TRBV10-2 and TRBJ2-7; 7 bases align to TRBD2. The J segment lost 5 bases and the V segment lost 4 bases, leaving 8 bases of the junction unmatched. This CDR3 is 14 amino acids long. Germline V gene lookup returns CDR1 WSHSY and CDR2 SAAADI. The CDR3 loop is CASSAGLGSNEQYF. DNA for the CDR3: TGCGCCAGCAGTGCCGGACTAGGATCGAACGAGCAGTACTTC.

The chain couples TRBV20-1 to TRBJ2-7; 7 bases fit TRBD1. V shed 5 bases and J 3 bases; nucleotides not matched to a gene: 7. The CDR3 has 13 amino acids. Germline CDR1 DFQATT, CDR2 SNEGSKA (reference sequence). CDR3 loop: CSADDRVNYEQYF. As DNA, the CDR3 is TGCAGTGCTGACGACAGGGTGAACTACGAGCAGTACTTC.

With respect to this clonotype: Sequence at one end of the junction differs from germline and may be a read error. V usage is TRBV10-3 and J usage is TRBJ1-5; the D gene is possibly TRBD1 (6 bases). CDR3 length: 15 amino acids. Germline CDR1 reads ENHRY; CDR2 reads SYGVKD. The chain's CDR3 is CASSHRDHSNQPQHF. DNA of the CDR3: TGTGCCAGCAGTCACAGGGACCATAGCAATCAGCCCCAGCATTTT.

The chain combines TRBV7-3 with TRBJ2-1; no definite D call. Germline V CDR1 and CDR2: SGHTA, FQGTGA. Trimming stripped 8 bases from V and 2 bases from J, with 13 bases between. The CDR3 totals 14 residues. CDR3 sequence: CASVTGPAYNEQFF. The CDR3, as DNA: TGTGCCAGCGTCACCGGGCCAGCCTACAATGAGCAGTTCTTC.

This chain connects TRBV7-9 to TRBJ2-5, with D possibly called TRBD1 or TRBD2 (5 bases each). The end of the DNA fits TRBJ2-1 better, so the J call may be wrong. Germline V gene lookup returns CDR1 SEHNR and CDR2 FQNEAQ (reference sequence). CDR3 size: 15 residues. CDR3 amino acids: CASSPDRGAYNEQFF. The CDR3 bases are TGTGCCAGCAGCCCCGATCGAGGGGCCTACAATGAGCAGTTCTTC.